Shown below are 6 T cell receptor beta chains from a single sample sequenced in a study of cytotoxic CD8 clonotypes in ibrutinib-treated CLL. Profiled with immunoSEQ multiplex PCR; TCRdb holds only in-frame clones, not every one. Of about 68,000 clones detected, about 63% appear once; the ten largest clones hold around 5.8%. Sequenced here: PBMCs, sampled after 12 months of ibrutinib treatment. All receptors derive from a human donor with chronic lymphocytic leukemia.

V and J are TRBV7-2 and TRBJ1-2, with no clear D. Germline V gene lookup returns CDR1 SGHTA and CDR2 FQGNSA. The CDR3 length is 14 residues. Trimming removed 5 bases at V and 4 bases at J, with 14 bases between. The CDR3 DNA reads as TGTGCCAGCAGCCGTCGGGGAGCCGCCTATGGCTACACCTTC. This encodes CASSRRGAAYGYTF.

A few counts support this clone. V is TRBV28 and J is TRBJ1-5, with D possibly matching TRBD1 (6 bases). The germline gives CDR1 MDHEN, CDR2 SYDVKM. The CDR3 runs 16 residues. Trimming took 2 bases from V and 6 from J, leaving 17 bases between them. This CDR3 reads CASSLGLRRGSQPQHF. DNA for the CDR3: TGTGCCAGCAGTTTAGGTTTGAGGAGGGGGAGTCAGCCCCAGCATTTT.

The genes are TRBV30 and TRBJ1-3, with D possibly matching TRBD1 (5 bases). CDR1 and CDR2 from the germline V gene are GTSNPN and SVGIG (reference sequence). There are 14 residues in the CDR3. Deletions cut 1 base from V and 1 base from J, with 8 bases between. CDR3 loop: CAWSADSSGNTIYF. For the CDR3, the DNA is TGTGCCTGGAGTGCAGACAGTTCTGGAAACACCATATATTTT.

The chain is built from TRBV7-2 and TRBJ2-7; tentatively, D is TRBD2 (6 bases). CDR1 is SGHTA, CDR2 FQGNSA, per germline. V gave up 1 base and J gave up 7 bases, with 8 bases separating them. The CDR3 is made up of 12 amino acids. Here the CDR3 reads CASSLEAGEQYF. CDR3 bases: TGTGCCAGCAGCTTAGAGGCGGGGGAGCAGTACTTC.

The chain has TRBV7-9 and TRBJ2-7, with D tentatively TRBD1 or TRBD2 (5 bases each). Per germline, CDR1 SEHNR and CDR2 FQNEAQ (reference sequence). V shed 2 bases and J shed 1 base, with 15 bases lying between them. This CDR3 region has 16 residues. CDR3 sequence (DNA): TGTGCCAGCAGCTTAAGTTTCGGTGGGGGTTCCTACGAGCAGTACTTC. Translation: CASSLSFGGGSYEQYF.

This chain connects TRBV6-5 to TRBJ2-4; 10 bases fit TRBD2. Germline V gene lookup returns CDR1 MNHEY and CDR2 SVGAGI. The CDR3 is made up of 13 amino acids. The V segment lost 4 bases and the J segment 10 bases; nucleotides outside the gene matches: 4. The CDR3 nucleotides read TGTGCCAGCAGTTTGGCTAGCGGGGGAATTCAGTACTTC. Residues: CASSLASGGIQYF.